This T cell receptor beta chain was identified in a study of blood T cell repertoires in COVID-19. About the research overall: Donors in the United States, Italy and Spain gave samples during acute or convalescent COVID-19. T cells, B-cell-depleted T cells, or PBMCs supplied cDNA or gDNA.

The CDR3 loop spans 13 amino acids. The table lists this clone with a count of one. Per the authors' pipeline: The assay estimated nucleated cells by amplifying reference gene primers. Generated by immunoSEQ multiplex PCR, the TCRdb table keeps only in-frame clones and is missing some. The V and J calls and clone size are taken from that table; D and trimming were inferred from the DNA. The table records about 60,000 clones, about 80% of them present only once. The sequenced sample was peripheral blood. V usage is TRBV21-1 and J usage is TRBJ1-1. TRBV21-1 is termed a pseudogene. The TCR originated in a man over 45 with active or convalescent COVID-19. CDR3 protein: CASKGTWGTEAFF. The CDR3 DNA reads as TGTGCCAGCAAGGGGACTTGGGGCACTGAAGCTTTCTTT.